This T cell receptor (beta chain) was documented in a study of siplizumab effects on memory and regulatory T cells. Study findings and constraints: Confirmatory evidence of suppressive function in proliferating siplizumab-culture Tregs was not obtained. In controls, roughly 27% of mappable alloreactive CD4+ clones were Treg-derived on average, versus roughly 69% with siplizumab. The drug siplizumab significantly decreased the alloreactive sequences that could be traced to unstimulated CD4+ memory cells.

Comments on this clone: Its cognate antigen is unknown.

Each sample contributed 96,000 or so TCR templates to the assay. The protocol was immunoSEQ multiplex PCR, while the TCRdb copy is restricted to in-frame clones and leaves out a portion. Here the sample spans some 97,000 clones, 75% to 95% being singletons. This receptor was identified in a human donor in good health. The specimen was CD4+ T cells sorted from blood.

The CDR3 loop is CASSGVLGQGAYNEQFF. CDR3 in DNA: TGTGCCAGCAGCGGGGTGCTGGGACAGGGGGCGTACAATGAGCAGTTCTTC. V gene TRBV21-1 combines with J gene TRBJ2-1; TRBD1 was called by the table and not checked on the DNA. TRBV21-1 is a pseudogene. There are 17 residues in the CDR3.